This T cell receptor beta chain originates from a study of blood T cell repertoires in COVID-19. The CDR3 has 15 amino acids. The V segment lost 0 bases and the J segment 5 bases; nucleotides outside the gene matches: 6. CDR1 is LNHNV, CDR2 YYDKDF, per germline (reference sequence). Only in-frame clones appear in the TCRdb table, and some are missing; sequencing was by immunoSEQ multiplex PCR. In the table there are 50,000 or so clones, less than 95% of which are singletons. The sequence came from a man between 65 and 79 years old with active COVID-19. What was sequenced was peripheral blood. The rearrangement uses TRBV15 and TRBJ2-5; the match to TRBD1 covers 7 bases. Here the CDR3 DNA reads TGTGCCACCAGCAGAGATTACAGGGGCGGGGAGACCCAGTACTTC. Residues: CATSRDYRGGETQYF.